The T cell receptor (beta chain) described here comes from a study of cytomegalovirus exposure and HLA in healthy donors. Regarding the study as a whole: Rare sequences made up most TCRs, while some public TCRs were found in many donors. Earlier results showed most TCR beta V segments being productive about 90% or about 30% of the time.

Healthy bone marrow donors supplied every sample. On this clone: Its antigen is not known.

The CDR3 is 14 amino acids. The V end lost 3 bases, the J end lost 4 bases, and 12 bases lay between the germline ends. CDR1 is KGHSH and CDR2 is LQKENI in the germline V gene. 60 Vbeta and 13 Jbeta primers were used in PCR. The table came from immunoSEQ multiplex PCR; TCRdb's copy has only in-frame clones and leaves some out. The data hold around 80,000 clones, with around a tenth observed a single time. This chain connects TRBV18 to TRBJ2-5; no firm D call. The sequenced sample was PBMCs. This sequence originates from a man in his fifties or sixties in good health and CMV-seropositive. This chain's CDR3 is CASSPMLGTETQYF. The DNA for the CDR3 is TGTGCCAGCTCACCCATGCTAGGAACAGAGACCCAGTACTTC.